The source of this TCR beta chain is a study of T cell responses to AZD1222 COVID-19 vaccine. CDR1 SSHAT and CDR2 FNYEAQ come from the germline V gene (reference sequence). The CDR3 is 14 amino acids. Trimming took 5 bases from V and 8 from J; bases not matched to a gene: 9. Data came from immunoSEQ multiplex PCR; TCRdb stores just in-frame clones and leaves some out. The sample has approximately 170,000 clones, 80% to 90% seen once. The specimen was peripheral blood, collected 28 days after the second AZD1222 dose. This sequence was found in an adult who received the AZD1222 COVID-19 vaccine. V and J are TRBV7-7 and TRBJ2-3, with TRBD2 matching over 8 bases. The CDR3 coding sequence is TGTGCCAGCAGCGAGACTAGCGATAGTGGTACGCAGTATTTT. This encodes CASSETSDSGTQYF.